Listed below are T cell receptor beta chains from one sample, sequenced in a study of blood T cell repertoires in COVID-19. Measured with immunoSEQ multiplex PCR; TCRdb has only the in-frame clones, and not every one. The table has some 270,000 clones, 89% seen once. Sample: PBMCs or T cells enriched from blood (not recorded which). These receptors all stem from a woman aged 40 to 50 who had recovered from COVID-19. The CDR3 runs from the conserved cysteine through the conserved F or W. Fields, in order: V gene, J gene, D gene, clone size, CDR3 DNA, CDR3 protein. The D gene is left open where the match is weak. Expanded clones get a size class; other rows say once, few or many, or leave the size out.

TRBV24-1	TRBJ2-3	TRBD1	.	TGTGCCACCAGTGATTATCAGGGGGCGGGCACAGATACGCAGTATTTT	CATSDYQGAGTDTQYF
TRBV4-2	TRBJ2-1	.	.	TGTGCCAGCAGCCAAGATAGGACATCTGGGGCTTACAATGAGCAGTTCTTC	CASSQDRTSGAYNEQFF
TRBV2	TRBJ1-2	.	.	TGTGCCAGCACGCAGGAGGATATTGGCTACACCTTC	CASTQEDIGYTF
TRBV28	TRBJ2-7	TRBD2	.	TGTGCCAGCAGGTTGAGCGGGAGAGCCTACGAGCAGTACTTC	CASRLSGRAYEQYF
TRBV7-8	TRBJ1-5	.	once	TGTGCCAGCAGCTTAGTCGGGAATAGCAATCAGCCCCAGCATTTT	CASSLVGNSNQPQHF
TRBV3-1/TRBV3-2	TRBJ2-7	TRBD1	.	TGTGCCAGCAGCCATCGGACAGGGACCTACGAGCAGTACTTC	CASSHRTGTYEQYF
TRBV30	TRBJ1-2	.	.	TGTGCCTGGATCGGGAGTACCAACTATGGCTACACCTTC	CAWIGSTNYGYTF
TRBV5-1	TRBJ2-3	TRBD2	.	TGCGCCAGCAGCAATCTAGCGGGAGGGACCACAGATACGCAGTATTTT	CASSNLAGGTTDTQYF
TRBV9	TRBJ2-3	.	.	TGTGCCAGCAGCGGAAGAGAGAGCACAGATACGCAGTATTTT	CASSGRESTDTQYF
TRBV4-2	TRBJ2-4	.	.	TGTGCCAGCAGCCAAAGTTTATGGGATCGGAACAGGGAAGGATCCAAAAACATTCAGTACTTC	CASSQSLWDRNREGSKNIQYF
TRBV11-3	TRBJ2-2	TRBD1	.	TGTGCCAGCAGCCCGGACAGGGCGAAAGGGGAGCTGTTTTTT	CASSPDRAKGELFF